This is a list of T cell receptor beta chains from one sample in a study of graft-versus-host responses after intestinal transplantation. Produced via immunoSEQ multiplex PCR; TCRdb's table is partial and in-frame only. The sample carries approximately 100,000 clones, roughly 93% recorded once. No cognate antigen is known for these TCRs. This specimen was unstimulated CD8+ T cells sorted from spleen or lymph node cells, taken before intestinal transplant. These TCRs come from a human donor who received an intestinal transplant. Each CDR3 is given with its conserved first and last residue. A D gene is named only where the DNA matches it firmly. Size is stated for part of the rows, as once, few or many counts, or as a class when the clone is expanded.

clone_size | j_call | d_call | v_call | cdr3_nt | cdr3_aa
NA | TRBJ1-1 | NA | TRBV11-2 | TGTGCCAGCACCCCCTGGGGGCCGGTGAACACTGAAGCTTTCTTT | CASTPWGPVNTEAFF
NA | TRBJ1-2 | NA | TRBV5-6 | TGTGCCAGCAGCTTGGACCAGCGGGTCTACACCTTC | CASSLDQRVYTF
NA | TRBJ2-4 | NA | TRBV5-6 | TGTGCCAGCAGCGGCGGACACCTTCAGTACTTC | CASSGGHLQYF
NA | TRBJ1-1 | NA | TRBV4-1 | TGCGCCAGCAGCCGCAAGGGTTTCGAGGGAAACACTGAAGCTTTCTTT | CASSRKGFEGNTEAFF
NA | TRBJ2-7 | NA | TRBV10-2 | TGCGCCAGCGGAGAGCCGGGGGGCTTGTCAGAGCAGTACTTC | CASGEPGGLSEQYF
NA | TRBJ2-7 | NA | TRBV9 | TGTGCCAGCAGCGTAGAGAGCGGCTACGAGCAGTACTTC | CASSVESGYEQYF
NA | TRBJ1-1 | NA | TRBV5-4 | TGTGCCAGCAGCCGGGACATTACCCCCATGAACACTGAAGCTTTCTTT | CASSRDITPMNTEAFF
NA | TRBJ1-2 | NA | TRBV6-1 | TGTGCCAGCAGTGATTCTTCCGGTTATGGCTACACCTTC | CASSDSSGYGYTF
NA | TRBJ1-2 | TRBD1 | TRBV10-1 | TGCGCCATCAATCCCCTCAACAGGGGCCCCCCTGCTCCGACTAACTATGGCTACACCTTC | CAINPLNRGPPAPTNYGYTF
NA | TRBJ1-5 | NA | TRBV27 | TGTGCCAGCAGCTATAAGGGTTCCGGGGACAATCAGCCCCAGCATTTT | CASSYKGSGDNQPQHF
NA | TRBJ2-5 | TRBD1 | TRBV27 | TGTGCCAGCACAAGGACAGGGGCCATCCAAGAGACCCAGTACTTC | CASTRTGAIQETQYF
NA | TRBJ2-5 | NA | TRBV7-8 | TGTGCCAGCAGCCACCCCCCCCAACACCCTTCATCGGGGGGCCGCGAGACCCAGTACTTC | CASSHPPQHPSSGGRETQYF
NA | TRBJ1-5 | NA | TRBV27 | TGTGCCAGCAGTTCCCGGACGGGGAACAATCAGCCCCAGCATTTT | CASSSRTGNNQPQHF
NA | TRBJ2-5 | NA | TRBV7-9 | TGTGCCAGCAGCCCAATGGACAGTCTGAGTACCCAGTACTTC | CASSPMDSLSTQYF
NA | TRBJ2-7 | NA | TRBV7-8 | TGTGCCAGCAGCCCCGAACCCGGGACATCTTACGAGCAGTACTTC | CASSPEPGTSYEQYF
NA | TRBJ2-5 | NA | TRBV5-1 | TGCGCCAGCAGCTCTGTTTGGGACACACGTTTGGGGGAGACCCAGTACTTC | CASSSVWDTRLGETQYF
NA | TRBJ2-3 | TRBD2 | TRBV9 | TGTGCCAGCAGCGTATGGGCGGGGGAGACAGATACGCAGTATTTT | CASSVWAGETDTQYF
NA | TRBJ1-1 | TRBD1 | TRBV6-5 | TGTGCCAGCCGAGGGGACAGCCCCGAAGCTTTCTTT | CASRGDSPEAFF
NA | TRBJ2-2 | NA | TRBV25-1 | TGTGCCAGCAGTGCCCGGAACACCGGGGAGCTGTTTTTT | CASSARNTGELFF
NA | TRBJ1-2 | NA | TRBV5-4 | TGTGCCAGCAGCTTGGCTAGTGGATCCCTCCTCTATGGCTACACCTTC | CASSLASGSLLYGYTF
NA | TRBJ1-1 | NA | TRBV9 | TGTGCCAGCAGCCCCTACGGGAACACTGAAGCTTTCTTT | CASSPYGNTEAFF
once | TRBJ2-7 | NA | TRBV27 | TGTGCCAGCAGTCCATGGGGGGGGCCCTACGAGCAGTACTTC | CASSPWGGPYEQYF
NA | TRBJ2-3 | NA | TRBV5-1 | TGCGCCAGCAGCTTTGGGGTGCCGAACACAGATACGCAGTATTTT | CASSFGVPNTDTQYF
NA | TRBJ2-5 | NA | TRBV7-9 | TGTGCCAGCAGCTTATTTTCGGCCGGGGCAGAGACCCAGTACTTC | CASSLFSAGAETQYF
NA | TRBJ2-3 | NA | TRBV27 | TGTGCCAGCAGTCCCTTGGACGCTCTGGATACGCAGTATTTT | CASSPLDALDTQYF
NA | TRBJ1-2 | TRBD1 | TRBV27 | TGTGCCAGCAGTCTACAGAACACAGGGGACGGCTACACCTTC | CASSLQNTGDGYTF